The 10 T cell receptor beta chains below were found in one sample sequenced in a study of CD8 T cells in ankylosing spondylitis (dated by TCRdb to 2015 to 2018). General study outcomes and caveats: A TCR beta motif of several highly homologous amino acid variants appeared characteristic of blood from ankylosing spondylitis patients.

The protocol used for the library was 5' RACE. Sequencing was performed on an Illumina HiSeq 2500. TCRdb trimmed the raw reads at Q25, called clones with MiXCR and kept productive beta chains. When rows share a CDR3 protein, they turn into one entry using the most common DNA and genes. Recorded for this sample are hundreds of thousands of distinct CDR3 sequences; 25% to 30% of them occurred a single time. The top ten clonotypes cover roughly 1% of the sample. Antigens for these TCRs are unknown. The sequencing input was blood, either unsorted or a sorted T cell fraction (not recorded which). The receptors here all came from a male donor with ankylosing spondylitis.

This clonotype was seen repeatedly, ten times or more. This chain connects TRBV14 to TRBJ1-6, with 10 positions matching TRBD1. Unmatched junction bases numbered 2, after V lost 3 bases and J lost 9 bases. The CDR3 has 14 amino acids. Looked up from germline, CDR1 is SGHDN and CDR2 is FVKESK. The CDR3 DNA is TGTGCCAGCAGCCAGGGGACAGGGGTTTCACCCCTCCACTTT. It yields the protein CASSQGTGVSPLHF. Full variable domain (outside the CDR3, taken from reference TRBV14 and TRBJ1-6): EAGVTQFPSHSVIEKGQTVTLRCDPISGHDNLYWYRRVMGKEIKFLLHFVKESKQDESGMPNNRFLAERTGGTYSTLKVQPAELEDSGVYFCASSQGTGVSPLHFGNGTRLTVT.

This clonotype has a handful of counts. In DNA form, the CDR3 reads TGTGCCAGCAGCTCCACTCGGGACAGAATAGACGAGCAGTACTTC. It encodes CASSSTRDRIDEQYF. The chain uses TRBV7-2 and TRBJ2-7; 7 bases are a match to TRBD1. J gave up 5 bases and V 4 bases, and 11 bases lay outside the gene matches. The CDR3 runs to 15 residues. The V gene's germline CDR1 is SGHTA and CDR2 FQGNSA.

The chain links TRBV7-9 to TRBJ1-1, with 7 nucleotides matching TRBD1. This CDR3 comprises 16 residues. CDR1 SEHNR and CDR2 FQNEAQ come from the germline V gene (reference sequence). V was pared by 5 bases and J by 0 bases, with 9 bases of the junction left unmatched. DNA of the CDR3: TGTGCCAGCAGCGCGGCCGGGACAGCCATGAACACTGAAGCTTTCTTT. Translating gives CASSAAGTAMNTEAFF.

This clonotype was seen a handful of times. J is TRBJ2-3 and V is TRBV20-1; 9 bases line up with TRBD2. The CDR3 is 14 amino acids. Losses at the gene ends were 6 bases for V and 11 bases for J; bases not matched to a gene: 15. CDR1 and CDR2 (germline): DFQATT, SNEGSKA (reference sequence). CDR3 nucleotides: TGCAGTGCGGGGAGGGTAGCGGGAGCCGAGGGGCAGTATTTT. Amino acid sequence: CSAGRVAGAEGQYF.

The J gene is TRBJ1-2, the V gene TRBV5-1, with a weak D call TRBD1 (6 bases). This CDR3 comprises 16 residues. Per germline, CDR1 SGHRS and CDR2 YFSETQ. Trimming pared 0 bases from V and 2 bases from J, leaving 14 bases between. The CDR3 nucleotides read TGCGCCAGCAGCTTGGGGGGGCGATCAGTAAACTATGGCTACACCTTC. It yields the protein CASSLGGRSVNYGYTF.

This clonotype was found a few times. The V call is TRBV2, the J call TRBJ1-2, with TRBD1 matching 7 bases. Trimming cost V 8 bases and J 3 bases; bases outside gene matches: 3. The CDR3 has 12 amino acids. The V gene's germline CDR1 is SNHLY and CDR2 FYNNEI. CDR3 region: CASGGQYYGYTF. The CDR3 DNA reads as TGTGCCAGCGGGGGACAGTACTATGGCTACACCTTC.

The CDR3 DNA is TGTGCCAGCAGCTTAGGCCCGGTCCATTCACTCGGAGACTCTGGAAACACCATATATTTT. Protein product: CASSLGPVHSLGDSGNTIYF. The chain couples TRBV11-2 to TRBJ1-3; no firm D call. Germline CDR1 is SGHAT and CDR2 is FQNNGV. The V end was cut by 1 base, the J end by 0 bases, with 22 bases between. The CDR3 loop spans 20 amino acids.

The rearrangement joins TRBV20-1 to TRBJ2-7; tentative D call: TRBD1 (7 bases). This CDR3 comprises 16 residues. Looked up from germline, CDR1 is DFQATT and CDR2 is SNEGSKA (reference sequence). With 0 bases removed from V and 4 bases from J, the gap between germline ends came to 19 bases. The DNA of the CDR3 is TGCAGTGCTAGAGATAGGAGGAGGGGGCTGAGGTACGAGCAGTACTTC. Amino acid sequence: CSARDRRRGLRYEQYF.

This clonotype was detected a few times. The chain is built from TRBV29-1 and TRBJ2-1; TRBD2 matches at 10 bases. In germline, CDR1 is SQVTM, CDR2 ANQGSEA. This CDR3 is built from 13 residues. Trimming at V came to 5 bases and at J to 7 bases, leaving 5 bases not matched to a gene. The CDR3 loop is CSVSGRAQNEQFF. The CDR3 coding sequence is TGCAGCGTTAGCGGGAGGGCCCAGAATGAGCAGTTCTTC.

The chain combines TRBV5-1 with TRBJ2-1; a weak D match, TRBD1 (5 bases). The CDR3 consists of 13 residues. Between the trimmed V and J ends, which lost 2 bases and 8 bases, there was a span of 11 bases. Germline loops: CDR1 SGHRS, CDR2 YFSETQ. As DNA, the CDR3 is TGCGCCAGCAGCTTTTCAGGGTTCGATGAGCAGTTCTTC. This codes for CASSFSGFDEQFF.